This is a list of T cell receptor beta chains from one sample in a study of cytomegalovirus exposure and HLA in healthy donors. Sequencing was performed with immunoSEQ multiplex PCR; in TCRdb, only in-frame clones are kept and a portion is missing. Of more than 50,000 clones in the sample, roughly 77% were seen once. Sequencing was performed on PBMCs. These receptors all come from a woman aged 40 to 50 in good health and CMV-seropositive. Each CDR3 is given with its conserved first and last residue. Each record gives: clone size, J gene, D gene, V gene, CDR3 protein, CDR3 DNA. A D gene is named only where the DNA matches it firmly. A clone size is listed for some rows: how often the clone was seen (once, few, many), or a class if it is expanded.

clone size: once
J gene: TRBJ1-1
D gene: .
V gene: TRBV30
CDR3 protein: CAWSPGRGVTEAFF
CDR3 DNA: TGTGCCTGGAGTCCAGGGCGGGGGGTCACTGAAGCTTTCTTT

clone size: once
J gene: TRBJ2-1
D gene: TRBD2
V gene: TRBV6-1
CDR3 protein: CASSGRLAANNEQFF
CDR3 DNA: TGTGCCAGCAGTGGCCGACTAGCGGCCAACAATGAGCAGTTCTTC

clone size: .
J gene: TRBJ1-2
D gene: TRBD1
V gene: TRBV6-5
CDR3 protein: CASSSGQGSGGYTF
CDR3 DNA: TGTGCCAGCAGTTCGGGACAGGGTTCGGGGGGCTACACCTTC

clone size: .
J gene: TRBJ1-5
D gene: .
V gene: TRBV6-1
CDR3 protein: CASSELNQGQPQHF
CDR3 DNA: TGTGCCAGCAGTGAATTGAATCAGGGTCAGCCCCAGCATTTT

clone size: .
J gene: TRBJ1-1
D gene: .
V gene: TRBV5-6
CDR3 protein: CASSPRNLDTEAFF
CDR3 DNA: TGTGCCAGCAGCCCCCGCAATCTAGACACTGAAGCTTTCTTT

clone size: .
J gene: TRBJ2-1
D gene: .
V gene: TRBV14
CDR3 protein: CASSRGGSNEQFF
CDR3 DNA: TGTGCCAGCAGTCGAGGCGGCAGCAATGAGCAGTTCTTC

clone size: .
J gene: TRBJ1-2
D gene: .
V gene: TRBV23-1
CDR3 protein: CASSQSVRGYTF
CDR3 DNA: TGCGCCAGCAGTCAAAGCGTTAGAGGCTACACCTTC

clone size: few
J gene: TRBJ1-2
D gene: TRBD1
V gene: TRBV27
CDR3 protein: CASRGQGIGYYGYTF
CDR3 DNA: TGTGCCAGCAGGGGACAGGGTATAGGCTACTATGGCTACACCTTC

clone size: .
J gene: TRBJ2-7
D gene: .
V gene: TRBV5-1
CDR3 protein: CASSSTGARYEQYF
CDR3 DNA: TGCGCCAGCAGCTCAACAGGCGCGCGCTACGAGCAGTACTTC

clone size: few
J gene: TRBJ1-1
D gene: .
V gene: TRBV29-1
CDR3 protein: CSVGREYGFSEAFF
CDR3 DNA: TGCAGCGTTGGAAGGGAGTATGGCTTCTCTGAAGCTTTCTTT

clone size: .
J gene: TRBJ2-7
D gene: .
V gene: TRBV11-2
CDR3 protein: CASSLGGGEGYEQYF
CDR3 DNA: TGTGCCAGCAGCTTAGGCGGAGGGGAAGGCTACGAGCAGTACTTC

clone size: once
J gene: TRBJ2-3
D gene: TRBD2
V gene: TRBV14
CDR3 protein: CASSPGTSGVDTQYF
CDR3 DNA: TGTGCCAGCAGCCCCGGGACTAGCGGGGTAGATACGCAGTATTTT

clone size: .
J gene: TRBJ2-7
D gene: TRBD1
V gene: TRBV4-1
CDR3 protein: CASSQRQGAPYEQYF
CDR3 DNA: TGCGCCAGCAGCCAGAGACAGGGGGCCCCCTACGAGCAGTACTTC

clone size: .
J gene: TRBJ2-5
D gene: .
V gene: TRBV7-2
CDR3 protein: CASSLAQGKETQYF
CDR3 DNA: TGTGCCAGCAGCTTAGCGCAGGGGAAAGAGACCCAGTACTTC

clone size: .
J gene: TRBJ1-5
D gene: .
V gene: TRBV5-6
CDR3 protein: CASSLWGVVSNQPQHF
CDR3 DNA: TGTGCCAGCAGCTTGTGGGGGGTCGTAAGCAATCAGCCCCAGCATTTT

clone size: .
J gene: TRBJ2-3
D gene: TRBD2
V gene: TRBV27
CDR3 protein: CASSPPRTSGADTQYF
CDR3 DNA: TGTGCCAGCAGCCCACCGCGGACTAGCGGCGCAGATACGCAGTATTTT

clone size: .
J gene: TRBJ1-1
D gene: .
V gene: TRBV2
CDR3 protein: CASRDRNTEAFF
CDR3 DNA: TGTGCCAGCAGGGACAGGAACACTGAAGCTTTCTTT